This TCR beta chain was obtained from a study of response to subunit inactivated influenza vaccine. General study findings and limits: The authors suggested that few new T cells are recruited per seasonal influenza vaccination.

Notes on this clonotype: The antigen remains unidentified.

V was trimmed by 6 bases and J by 2 bases, leaving 13 bases between them. The CDR3 runs to 14 residues. CDR1 and CDR2 (germline): SNHLY, FYNNEI. TCRdb reanalysed the RT-PCR reads using MiXCR and keeps one entry per CDR3 protein. The sample includes about 700,000 distinct CDR3 sequences, roughly 15% seen only once; the top ten take roughly 7.2%. The input for sequencing was PBMCs from blood, taken approximately 15 days before vaccination. This rearrangement joins TRBV2 to TRBJ1-2; weak D call: TRBD1 (5 bases). The TCR originated in a man aged 50-60 years who received an inactivated influenza vaccine. CDR3 in amino acids: CASRAGAVNYGYTF. The CDR3, as DNA: TGTGCCAGCAGGGCCGGGGCAGTAAACTATGGCTACACCTTC.